The clone carrying this TCR beta chain was seen at least ten times. The antigen is undetermined. V lost 0 bases and J 0 bases, leaving 13 bases between the germline ends. The germline gives CDR1 SGDLS, CDR2 YYNGEE. CDR3 length: 17 amino acids. These data originate in a study of CD8+CD57+ T cells in acquired aplastic anemia. General study findings and limits: In common between the patients and the controls were approximately 28 CD8+ CDR3 sequences.

For CDR3 and TCR beta VDJ profiling, genomic DNA was the template used. From the reads, TCRdb called clonotypes with MiXCR, one entry per CDR3 protein. The sample lists hundreds of thousands of distinct CDR3 sequences, roughly 50% occurring once. All sequencing subjects had displayed CD8+CD57+ cell expansion on flow cytometry. Severe acquired aplastic anemia was present in all patients. Sequencing used sorted CD4+, CD8+, or CD8+CD57+ T cells (not recorded which) from PBMCs. This TCR was recovered from a human donor with aplastic anemia. The rearrangement uses TRBV9 and TRBJ1-3; D call uncertain. DNA for the CDR3: TGTGCCAGCAGCGTAGAAGGTGGCGCAATCTCTGGAAACACCATATATTTT. This encodes CASSVEGGAISGNTIYF.